One and the same sample provided the 26 T cell receptor beta chains below, sequenced in a study of blood T cell repertoires in COVID-19. Using immunoSEQ multiplex PCR, the repertoire was profiled, and TCRdb retains in-frame clones only, with some absent. The sample has 300,000 or so clones; roughly 90% are singletons. Sequencing input: peripheral blood. These receptors all stem from a woman aged 30 to 39 with COVID-19, enrolled during active disease.

The rearrangement links TRBV6-1 to TRBJ2-3; 14 bases are shared with TRBD2. The CDR3 loop spans 17 amino acids. The V gene's germline CDR1 is MNHNS and CDR2 SASEGT. The junction had 6 bases not matched to a gene; V was cut back by 4 bases and J by 3 bases. CDR3 region: CASSGGTSGSVTDTQYF. The DNA of the CDR3 is TGTGCCAGCAGTGGTGGGACTAGCGGGAGTGTAACAGATACGCAGTATTTT.

A single count supports this clone. The J gene is TRBJ1-3, the V gene TRBV3-1 (or the pseudogene TRBV3-2), with D unresolved. There are 16 residues in the CDR3. The germline V and J ends were trimmed by 0 bases and 0 bases, with 9 bases remaining between them. Germline V lookup: CDR1 LGHDT, CDR2 YNNKEL (reference sequence). CDR3 in amino acids: CASSQEGGSSGNTIYF. The CDR3, as DNA: TGTGCCAGCAGCCAAGAAGGAGGGAGCTCTGGAAACACCATATATTTT.

V is TRBV6-1 and J is TRBJ2-1; 11 bases map to TRBD2. Germline trimming cut 4 bases from V and 1 base from J; bases unmatched to any gene: 15. CDR1 and CDR2 (germline): MNHNS, SASEGT. The CDR3 has 20 amino acids. The chain's CDR3 is CASSATGGNLAGGSYNEQFF. In nucleotides, the CDR3 is TGTGCCAGCAGTGCGACAGGGGGGAATCTAGCGGGAGGATCCTACAATGAGCAGTTCTTC.

V is TRBV5-1 and J is TRBJ2-3; D gene unclear. The CDR3 runs 15 residues. Germline V CDR1 and CDR2: SGHRS, YFSETQ. V lost 4 bases and J 12 bases, leaving 24 bases between the germline ends. The CDR3 sequence is CASSVEDNRVVIQYF. The CDR3 DNA follows: TGCGCCAGCAGCGTCGAGGATAACCGAGTTGTAATACAGTATTTT.

This rearrangement joins TRBV28 to TRBJ2-4, with D possibly TRBD2 on 5 matching bases. Trimming cost V 5 bases and J 0 bases, with 11 bases left between them. Per germline, CDR1 MDHEN and CDR2 SYDVKM. The CDR3 is 15 amino acids. The DNA of the CDR3 is TGTGCCAGCAGTCCGAGGGTACTAGCCAAAAACATTCAGTACTTC. Translated: CASSPRVLAKNIQYF.

V usage is TRBV6-2 or TRBV6-3 and J usage is TRBJ1-1; D is possibly TRBD1 (6 bases). V was cut by 4 bases and J by 5 bases, with 17 bases left in between. Germline assignment: CDR1 MNHEY and CDR2 SVGEGT. This CDR3 is 15 amino acids long. DNA of the CDR3: TGTGCCAGCAGTTCCATCCAGGGGATAGGGACTGAAGCTTTCTTT. Translation: CASSSIQGIGTEAFF.

V and J are TRBV5-1 and TRBJ1-4, with 8 bases aligning to TRBD1. The germline gives CDR1 SGHRS, CDR2 YFSETQ. The CDR3 has 16 amino acids. The trim removed 3 bases at V and 6 bases at J, leaving 10 bases unmatched. The CDR3 coding sequence is TGCGCCAGCAGCTGGCAAGGACAGGGTGAAGATGAAAAACTGTTTTTT. Its translation is CASSWQGQGEDEKLFF.

This chain joins TRBV28 and TRBJ2-5; D perhaps matches TRBD2 (7 bases). The V end lost 2 bases, the J end lost 1 base, and 11 bases lay between the germline ends. Germline loops: CDR1 MDHEN, CDR2 SYDVKM. CDR3 size: 15 residues. CDR3 in amino acids: CASSLGGAVQETQYF. The CDR3 nucleotides read TGTGCCAGCAGTTTAGGGGGGGCGGTCCAAGAGACCCAGTACTTC.

This chain joins TRBV11-2 and TRBJ2-2; maybe TRBD1 (6 bases). Deletions cut 3 bases from V and 7 bases from J, with 12 bases between. CDR1 is SGHAT, CDR2 FQNNGV, per germline. CDR3 length: 14 amino acids. The DNA for the CDR3 is TGTGCCAGCAGCTTCAGGGGTAGGGACGGGGAGCTGTTTTTT. Its protein is CASSFRGRDGELFF.

V gene TRBV7-2 combines with J gene TRBJ1-3; the match to TRBD1 covers 8 bases. Germline CDR1 is SGHTA and CDR2 is FQGNSA. CDR3 length: 14 amino acids. V gave up 5 bases and J gave up 3 bases; unmatched junction bases: 3. CDR3 region: CASSQGTGGNTIYF. CDR3 DNA: TGTGCCAGCAGCCAAGGGACAGGTGGAAACACCATATATTTT.

V usage is TRBV5-4 and J usage is TRBJ1-4; TRBD1 is a possible D gene (5 bases). Trimming left V 5 bases short and J 6 bases short, with 17 bases between. CDR3 length equals 15 residues. Germline V gene data show CDR1 as SGHNT and CDR2 as YYREEE (reference sequence). DNA of the CDR3: TGTGCCAGCAGGCCCCAGCCAGGGCCGGATGAAAAACTGTTTTTT. Translating it yields CASRPQPGPDEKLFF.

The CDR3 DNA reads as TGTGCCAGCAGCTTGACCGGGACAGGGTATGGCTACACCTTC. The encoded protein is CASSLTGTGYGYTF. The rearrangement joins TRBV7-9 to TRBJ1-2, with 9 bases matching TRBD1. The V gene end was trimmed by 3 bases and the J gene end by 5 bases; junction bases not matched to a gene: 4. The CDR3 runs 14 residues. Germline loops: CDR1 SEHNR, CDR2 FQNEAQ (reference sequence). The complete variable domain, with remaining parts taken from reference TRBV7-9 and TRBJ1-2, reads DTGVSQNPRHKITKRGQNVTFRCDPISEHNRLYWYRQTLGQGPEFLTYFQNEAQLEKSRLLSDRFSAERPKGSFSTLEIQRTEQGDSAMYLCASSLTGTGYGYTFGSGTRLTVV.

For the CDR3, the DNA is TGTGCCACCAGTGCCGGGACATCAGCAGCGGGGGCCAACGTCCTGACTTTC. Its protein product is CATSAGTSAAGANVLTF. The gene calls are TRBV24-1 and TRBJ2-6, with D possibly matching TRBD1 (6 bases). V was clipped by 5 bases and J by 4 bases, with 17 bases between them. There are 17 residues in the CDR3. Germline CDR1 KGHDR, CDR2 SFDVKD.

J is TRBJ1-2 and V is TRBV14; TRBD1 is a possible D gene (6 bases). Germline loops: CDR1 SGHDN, CDR2 FVKESK. CDR3 length: 15 amino acids. The V and J ends lost 4 bases and 7 bases respectively, with 19 bases between them. CDR3 bases: TGTGCCAGCAGCCTCTCCCCAGGGGAAGCTGGTGGCTACACCTTC. Its translation: CASSLSPGEAGGYTF.

The chain is built from TRBV7-8 and TRBJ1-1; no reliable D call. This CDR3 is 15 amino acids long. In germline, CDR1 is SGHVS, CDR2 FQNEAQ. The ends were cut back, 3 bases at V and 0 bases at J, with 11 bases in the middle. The CDR3 coding sequence is TGTGCCAGCAGCTTGGCGGGGAGAGTGAACACTGAAGCTTTCTTT. Translating it yields CASSLAGRVNTEAFF.

This chain joins TRBV27 and TRBJ1-1; 7 nucleotides agree with TRBD1. V was pared by 3 bases and J by 9 bases, with 10 bases of the junction left unmatched. CDR1 and CDR2 (germline): MNHEY, SMNVEV (reference sequence). The CDR3 runs to 14 residues. CDR3 in amino acids: CASSFSGQDSKAFF. DNA for the CDR3: TGTGCCAGCAGTTTTTCCGGACAGGACTCTAAAGCTTTCTTT.

This clone was found many times. This chain joins TRBV5-6 and TRBJ1-2; maybe TRBD1 (5 bases). Germline V gives CDR1 SGHDT, CDR2 YYEEEE. V lost 4 bases, J lost 5 bases, and 12 bases lay in between. The CDR3 covers 13 residues. This CDR3 is CASSTTGYYGYTF. CDR3 nucleotide sequence: TGTGCCAGCAGCACCACAGGCTATTATGGCTACACCTTC.

This sequence joins TRBV24-1 and TRBJ2-3, with 9 bases lining up with TRBD1. J lost 0 bases, V lost 4 bases, and 4 bases had no gene match. This CDR3 has 16 residues. The germline V gene has CDR1 KGHDR and CDR2 SFDVKD. CDR3 residues: CATSELGQGSTDTQYF. DNA for the CDR3: TGTGCCACCAGTGAGTTGGGACAGGGCAGCACAGATACGCAGTATTTT.

On this clone: Other DNA sequences of this sample code for an identical CDR3. The CDR3 loop is CASSVGLAGGQETQYF. The CDR3 DNA follows: TGTGCCAGCAGCGTAGGGCTAGCGGGAGGGCAAGAGACCCAGTACTTC. The chain joins TRBV9 to TRBJ2-5; 12 bases are a match to TRBD2. The trim removed 0 bases at V and 2 bases at J, leaving 2 bases unmatched. The CDR3 sequence is 16 residues long. The germline gives CDR1 SGDLS, CDR2 YYNGEE.

The gene calls are TRBV19 and TRBJ2-7; 14 nucleotides line up with TRBD2. V lost 8 bases and J lost 6; bases outside the gene matches: 6. The CDR3 runs 14 residues. Germline CDR1 is LNHDA and CDR2 is SQIVND (reference sequence). CDR3 loop: CASSLGLAGGEQYF. The DNA for the CDR3 is TGTGCCAGTTCGCTCGGACTAGCGGGAGGCGAGCAGTACTTC. Combining the CDR3 with reference TRBV19 and TRBJ2-7 gives the whole variable domain DGGITQSPKYLFRKEGQNVTLSCEQNLNHDAMYWYRQDPGQGLRLIYYSQIVNDFQKGDIAEGYSVSREKKESFPLTVTSAQKNPTAFYLCASSLGLAGGEQYFGPGTRLTVT.

The chain joins TRBV4-1 to TRBJ2-1; 9 nucleotides agree with TRBD2. The CDR3 totals 16 residues. V shed 5 bases, J shed 4 bases, and the junction held 9 bases outside the gene matches. The germline CDR1 and CDR2 sequences are MGHRA and YSYEKL. The CDR3 reads CASSDHLSGSYNEQFF. In DNA, the CDR3 is TGCGCCAGCAGCGACCACCTTAGCGGGAGTTACAATGAGCAGTTCTTC.

This chain connects TRBV30 to TRBJ1-5; D is possibly TRBD1 (6 bases). The CDR3 spans 13 residues. Trimming cost V 3 bases and J 7 bases, with 13 bases left between them. The germline V gene encodes CDR1 GTSNPN and CDR2 SVGIG (reference sequence). CDR3 loop: CAWSQGTQQPQHF. CDR3 nucleotide sequence: TGTGCCTGGAGCCAGGGGACCCAACAGCCCCAGCATTTT.

This CDR3 reads CASSLVQGLAGAYEQYF. In nucleotides, the CDR3 is TGTGCCAGCAGCTTAGTTCAAGGACTAGCGGGGGCTTACGAGCAGTACTTC. The chain employs TRBV7-6 and TRBJ2-7; TRBD2 aligns across 13 bases. The V gene end was trimmed by 1 base and the J gene end by 4 bases; junction bases not matched to a gene: 7. Germline assignment: CDR1 SGHVS and CDR2 FNYEAQ. The CDR3 loop spans 17 amino acids.

The chain is built from TRBV28 and TRBJ2-5; TRBD2 matches 11 bases. With V trimmed by 4 bases and J by 2 bases, 0 bases remained unmatched. CDR1 and CDR2 from the germline V gene are MDHEN and SYDVKM. The CDR3 spans 14 residues. CDR3 protein: CASSWTSGQETQYF. The CDR3 coding sequence is TGTGCCAGCAGTTGGACTAGCGGGCAAGAGACCCAGTACTTC. The entire variable domain, with the rest obtained from reference TRBV28 and TRBJ2-5, is as follows: DVKVTQSSRYLVKRTGEKVFLECVQDMDHENMFWYRQDPGLGLRLIYFSYDVKMKEKGDIPEGYSVSREKKERFSLILESASTNQTSMYLCASSWTSGQETQYFGPGTRLLVL.

The rearrangement uses TRBV29-1 and TRBJ1-1; TRBD1 is a possible D gene (5 bases). CDR3 length: 17 amino acids. V was trimmed by 4 bases and J by 5 bases, leaving 26 bases between them. CDR1 is SQVTM, CDR2 ANQGSEA, per germline. The CDR3 region has the DNA TGCAGCGTTGCCGTCCTGAACGTAACGGGACTGGGGACTGAAGCTTTCTTT. It encodes CSVAVLNVTGLGTEAFF.

V and J are TRBV19 and TRBJ2-7, with 8 bases that match TRBD2. CDR1 and CDR2 from the germline V gene are LNHDA and SQIVND (reference sequence). The junction had 14 bases not matched to a gene; V was cut back by 5 bases and J by 2 bases. The CDR3 sequence is 17 residues long. CDR3 bases: TGTGCCAGTAGTCGTCTAGCGGGTGCAACTAAGACCTACGAGCAGTACTTC. This gives the protein CASSRLAGATKTYEQYF.